The clone carrying this T cell receptor (beta chain) was observed a few times. Its target is unknown. This entry is derived from a study of vaccination and CD4 T cells after COVID-19. On the study more broadly: Sampling after COVID took place at a median of about 98 days (range 35 to 161) following diagnosis. Stimuli were overlapping spike peptide pools of SARS-CoV-2 and three common cold coronaviruses (HCoV-NL63, HCoV-OC43, HCoV-229E).

Scientists ran DNA taken from cultured CD4+ T cells through the Oncomine TCR Beta short-read assay for sequencing. TCRdb reprocessed the PCR reads via MiXCR and lists one record per CDR3 protein. This sample has roughly 12,000 distinct CDR3 sequences; 44% occur once, and the top ten carry more than 15%. V was pared by 6 bases and J by 5 bases, with 3 bases of the junction left unmatched. The CDR3 is made up of 13 amino acids. Looked up from germline, CDR1 is ENHRY and CDR2 is SYGVKD. Treatment described: roughly nine-day PBMC culture with coronavirus spike peptide pools or control peptides (ViraFEST assay).

This chain links TRBV10-3 with TRBJ1-5; TRBD1 matches 8 bases. Specimen: cultured CD4+ T cells from blood. The sequence was collected from a human donor with COVID-19. The CDR3 loop is CAIRLDRDQPQHF. The CDR3 DNA is TGTGCCATCAGGTTGGACAGGGATCAGCCCCAGCATTTT.